The clone carrying this T cell receptor beta chain has a handful of counts. The antigen is unknown. The sample originates from a study of immune cell composition in non-small cell lung cancer. Study-level findings and limits: TIL tumour reactivity correlated with maximal tumour-associated clone frequency in adenocarcinoma. 60% to 80% of squamous and about 30% of adenocarcinoma cases had tumour-associated clones >0.5%. It was not proven that tumour-reactive clones equal dominant tumour-associated clones.

Sequencing used immunoSEQ multiplex PCR; TCRdb keeps in-frame clones, though not all of them. Among over 4,000 clones listed, roughly 80% were seen once. DNA was extracted from unsorted cell suspensions stored frozen. Looked up from germline, CDR1 is MGHRA and CDR2 is YSYEKL. V was cut by 0 bases and J by 4 bases, with 18 bases left in between. The CDR3 is 17 amino acids. The sequenced material came from lung tumor tissue. This TCR was sampled from a human donor with non-small cell lung cancer. The chain couples TRBV4-1 to TRBJ1-1; D might be TRBD1 (6 bases). CDR3 in amino acids: CASSQEGAREWSTEAFF. The CDR3 DNA sequence: TGCGCCAGCAGCCAAGAGGGGGCCAGGGAATGGAGCACTGAAGCTTTCTTT.